The 14 T cell receptor beta chains listed next were all sequenced from one sample in a study of T cell responses to AZD1222 COVID-19 vaccine. The method was immunoSEQ multiplex PCR; TCRdb's version includes in-frame clones alone and lacks a portion of them. The sample carries about 160,000 clones, around 90% recorded once. The sequencing used peripheral blood, collected on day 0 of AZD1222 vaccination. These receptors were collected from an adult in good health.

A single count supports this clone. The rearrangement links TRBV5-4 to TRBJ2-4, with TRBD2 identical over 7 bases. CDR1 SGHNT and CDR2 YYREEE come from the germline V gene (reference sequence). The V gene end was trimmed by 3 bases and the J gene end by 6 bases; junction bases not matched to a gene: 6. The CDR3 totals 14 residues. The CDR3 bases are TGTGCCAGCAGCTCCTGGGGAGGGAGAAACATTCAGTACTTC. Amino acid sequence: CASSSWGGRNIQYF.

This clone was seen a single time. This rearrangement joins TRBV27 to TRBJ2-1, with a weak D call TRBD2 (6 bases). CDR3 length equals 16 residues. The ends were cut back, 2 bases at V and 8 bases at J, with 19 bases in the middle. Looked up from germline, CDR1 is MNHEY and CDR2 is SMNVEV (reference sequence). The CDR3 coding sequence is TGTGCCAGCAGTTTAGGGCAGGCCATCCCGGGGGATGAGCAGTTCTTC. It codes for CASSLGQAIPGDEQFF.

The V and J genes are TRBV5-8 and TRBJ1-5; D is undetermined. The CDR3 is made up of 18 amino acids. CDR1 is SGHTS, CDR2 YDEGEE, per germline. V was cut by 2 bases and J by 2 bases, with 20 bases left in between. The CDR3 bases are TGTGCCAGCAGCTTAAGGGTCCGAGACTCCGGGCGCAATCAGCCCCAGCATTTT. It is translated as CASSLRVRDSGRNQPQHF. The entire variable domain, with the rest obtained from reference TRBV5-8 and TRBJ1-5, is as follows: EAGVTQSPTHLIKTRGQQATLRCSPISGHTSVYWYQQALGLGLQFLLWYDEGEERNRGNFPPRFSGRQFPNYSSELNVNALELEDSALYLCASSLRVRDSGRNQPQHFGDGTRLSIL.

The rearrangement uses TRBV7-9 and TRBJ2-7, with 8 bases fitting TRBD1. The length of the CDR3 is 14 residues. J gave up 5 bases and V 5 bases, and 8 bases lay outside the gene matches. Germline V gene lookup returns CDR1 SEHNR and CDR2 FQNEAQ (reference sequence). The CDR3 loop is CASSPDRAVHEQYF. The CDR3 region has the DNA TGTGCCAGCAGCCCGGACAGGGCGGTCCACGAGCAGTACTTC.

V and J are TRBV5-5 and TRBJ2-5; 7 nucleotides match TRBD1. Looked up from germline, CDR1 is SGHKS and CDR2 is YYEKEE (reference sequence). J gave up 2 bases and V 4 bases, and 5 bases lay outside the gene matches. The CDR3 has 14 amino acids. The CDR3 DNA is TGTGCCAGCAGCCAGGGACAGAGACAAGAGACCCAGTACTTC. Amino acid sequence: CASSQGQRQETQYF.

The chain carries TRBV29-1 and TRBJ2-5; the D call may be TRBD1 or TRBD2 (5 bases each). Looked up from germline, CDR1 is SQVTM and CDR2 is ANQGSEA. V was shortened by 4 bases and J by 5 bases, with 5 bases between the two germline ends. The CDR3 contains 10 residues. The CDR3 DNA follows: TGCAGCGTTGGGGGGGAGACCCAGTACTTC. It encodes CSVGGETQYF.

The chain uses TRBV7-9 and TRBJ2-7; 12 bases are shared with TRBD2. This CDR3 has 17 residues. The J segment lost 1 base and the V segment lost 4 bases, leaving 8 bases of the junction unmatched. Germline lookup yields CDR1 SEHNR and CDR2 FQNEAQ (reference sequence). The CDR3 coding sequence is TGTGCCAGCAGCTCATTATCTGGGACTAGCGGGTCCTACGAGCAGTACTTC. This sequence encodes CASSSLSGTSGSYEQYF.

Only one count was recorded for this clone. V and J are TRBV28 and TRBJ2-5; D uncertain. This CDR3 spans 13 amino acids. With 2 bases removed from V and 5 bases from J, the gap between germline ends came to 9 bases. The V gene's germline CDR1 is MDHEN and CDR2 SYDVKM. CDR3 protein: CASSLNLLETQYF. CDR3 DNA: TGTGCCAGCAGTTTAAATCTTCTGGAGACCCAGTACTTC.

V and J are TRBV9 and TRBJ2-7; D could derive from TRBD1 or TRBD2 (6 bases each). Trimming left V 0 bases short and J 4 bases short, with 11 bases between. The CDR3 runs 14 residues. Germline assignment: CDR1 SGDLS and CDR2 YYNGEE. CDR3 region: CASSVEVGGYEQYF. CDR3 nucleotides: TGTGCCAGCAGCGTAGAAGTAGGGGGGTACGAGCAGTACTTC.

This chain connects TRBV11-2 to TRBJ1-2, with no clear D. Trimming took 2 bases from V and 0 from J, leaving 10 bases between them. The V gene's germline CDR1 is SGHAT and CDR2 FQNNGV. This CDR3 comprises 15 residues. The CDR3 loop reads CASSLQTRPNYGYTF. CDR3 in DNA: TGTGCCAGCAGCTTACAAACCAGACCTAACTATGGCTACACCTTC. The full variable domain, its missing parts supplied by reference TRBV11-2 and TRBJ1-2, is EAGVAQSPRYKIIEKRQSVAFWCNPISGHATLYWYQQILGQGPKLLIQFQNNGVVDDSQLPKDRFSAERLKGVDSTLKIQPAKLEDSAVYLCASSLQTRPNYGYTFGSGTRLTVV.

The J gene is TRBJ2-7, the V gene TRBV7-9; TRBD2 matches at 10 bases. Looked up from germline, CDR1 is SEHNR and CDR2 is FQNEAQ (reference sequence). The CDR3 consists of 19 residues. The trim removed 1 base at V and 5 bases at J, leaving 17 bases unmatched. Here the CDR3 DNA reads TGTGCCAGCAGCTTAGTTGAAGCGGGAGGGCCCAGGGCCCCTCACGAGCAGTACTTC. This codes for CASSLVEAGGPRAPHEQYF. The full variable domain, completed using reference TRBV7-9 and TRBJ2-7, is DTGVSQNPRHKITKRGQNVTFRCDPISEHNRLYWYRQTLGQGPEFLTYFQNEAQLEKSRLLSDRFSAERPKGSFSTLEIQRTEQGDSAMYLCASSLVEAGGPRAPHEQYFGPGTRLTVT.

J is TRBJ2-7 and V is TRBV7-9; TRBD1 matches at 7 bases. Germline-derived CDR1 and CDR2 are SEHNR and FQNEAQ (reference sequence). V was clipped by 0 bases and J by 5 bases; unmatched bases: 10. This CDR3 region has 16 residues. CDR3 bases: TGTGCCAGCAGCTTAGCGCTAGGGGGCGTTTTGGACGAGCAGTACTTC. Its translation is CASSLALGGVLDEQYF.

The sample holds one count of this clone. CDR3 DNA sequence: TGCGCCAGCAGGGCCGGGACAGCAAACACTGAAGCTTTCTTT. Translation: CASRAGTANTEAFF. This chain joins TRBV10-1 and TRBJ1-1, with 7 bases lining up with TRBD1. This CDR3 region has 14 residues. V gave up 6 bases and J gave up 2 bases; unmatched junction bases: 6. CDR1 and CDR2 from the germline V gene are WNHNN and SYGVQD (reference sequence).

The rearrangement links TRBV19 to TRBJ1-2; no definite D call. Deletions cut 7 bases from V and 3 bases from J, with 12 bases between. Germline CDR1 LNHDA, CDR2 SQIVND (reference sequence). CDR3 length: 13 residues. CDR3 coding DNA: TGTGCCAGTATCGGGGTGGCTTACTATGGCTACACCTTC. Protein product: CASIGVAYYGYTF.